These 14 T cell receptor beta chains were all obtained from the same sample, sequenced in a study of OX40 agonist ivuxolimab in advanced cancers. Clones were read by immunoSEQ multiplex PCR, and TCRdb kept only the in-frame ones, dropping some. This sample has about 69,000 clones, with around 90% found just once. The material was CD4+ or CD8+ T cells sorted from blood, obtained in a trial of the OX40 agonist ivuxolimab. All receptors derive from an adult with an advanced solid tumor such as melanoma, head and neck, liver or kidney cancer.

The CDR3, as DNA: TGTGCCAGTAGCTCTGGTAGGGCCGCCAATCAGCCCCAGCATTTT. As protein: CASSSGRAANQPQHF. The V gene is TRBV19, the J gene TRBJ1-5; D not resolved. CDR1 is LNHDA and CDR2 is SQIVND in the germline V gene (reference sequence). The V end lost 6 bases, the J end lost 3 bases, and 15 bases lay between the germline ends. The CDR3 extends over 15 amino acids.

V usage is TRBV7-3 and J usage is TRBJ2-3; D is uncertain. The CDR3 consists of 12 residues. V lost 5 bases and J lost 6, with 9 bases in between. Germline lookup yields CDR1 SGHTA and CDR2 FQGTGA. The CDR3 region is CASSQTSDTQYF. CDR3 nucleotides: TGTGCCAGCAGCCAGACCTCCGATACGCAGTATTTT.

This sequence joins TRBV9 and TRBJ2-5, with 9 bases fitting TRBD1. V lost 4 bases, J lost 4 bases, and 5 bases stayed unmatched. Germline V CDR1 and CDR2: SGDLS, YYNGEE. The CDR3 consists of 14 residues. The CDR3 coding sequence is TGTGCCAGCAGCACAGGGACAGGGATAGAGACCCAGTACTTC. Its protein product is CASSTGTGIETQYF.

This chain uses TRBV27 with TRBJ1-6; a weak D match, TRBD1 (5 bases). The CDR3 runs to 15 residues. Germline values: CDR1 MNHEY, CDR2 SMNVEV (reference sequence). V was shortened by 3 bases and J by 8 bases, with 14 bases between the two germline ends. CDR3 in DNA: TGTGCCAGCAGTTTCGGCAGGGTGGGAGATTCACCCCTCCACTTT. It encodes CASSFGRVGDSPLHF.

V and J are TRBV18 and TRBJ2-2; 8 positions agree with TRBD2. CDR1 and CDR2 from the germline V gene are KGHSH and LQKENI. V lost 1 base, J lost 4 bases, and 2 bases stayed unmatched. The CDR3 spans 15 residues. This chain's CDR3 is CASSPQRETTGELFF. For the CDR3, the DNA is TGTGCCAGCTCACCACAGCGGGAGACCACCGGGGAGCTGTTTTTT.

The chain has TRBV7-9 and TRBJ2-2; weak D call: TRBD2 (6 bases). V lost 5 bases to trimming and J lost 5 bases, with 15 bases between them. The CDR3 is 15 residues long. Germline V gene data show CDR1 as SEHNR and CDR2 as FQNEAQ (reference sequence). CDR3 amino acids: CASSLAGPGTGELFF. The CDR3 bases are TGTGCCAGCAGCCTCGCGGGACCCGGGACCGGGGAGCTGTTTTTT. Variable domain in full (rest from reference TRBV7-9 and TRBJ2-2): DTGVSQNPRHKITKRGQNVTFRCDPISEHNRLYWYRQTLGQGPEFLTYFQNEAQLEKSRLLSDRFSAERPKGSFSTLEIQRTEQGDSAMYLCASSLAGPGTGELFFGEGSRLTVL.

The chain uses TRBV5-6 and TRBJ2-7; D is undetermined. Germline V gene lookup returns CDR1 SGHDT and CDR2 YYEEEE. This CDR3 is built from 11 residues. Trimming shortened V by 4 bases and J by 3 bases, and 5 bases separated the two germline ends. The CDR3 bases are TGTGCCAGCAGCCGCAGCTACGAGCAGTACTTC. As protein: CASSRSYEQYF.

The CDR3, as DNA: TGTGCCAGCAGCTTTCGACAGATGAACACTGAAGCTTTCTTT. Translating gives CASSFRQMNTEAFF. The chain is built from TRBV11-2 and TRBJ1-1, with D perhaps TRBD1 (5 bases). V lost 3 bases to trimming and J lost 0 bases, with 8 bases between them. The CDR3 length is 14 residues. Germline CDR1 reads SGHAT; CDR2 reads FQNNGV.

The chain employs TRBV15 and TRBJ2-5; TRBD1 aligns across 7 bases. V lost 3 bases to trimming and J lost 4 bases; unmatched junction nucleotides: 11. This CDR3 has 16 residues. The V gene's germline CDR1 is LNHNV and CDR2 YYDKDF (reference sequence). The CDR3 coding sequence is TGTGCCACCAGCAGGACTCGGGACAGAGGGGGAGAGACCCAGTACTTC. It is translated as CATSRTRDRGGETQYF.

The genes are TRBV7-2 and TRBJ2-5, with no clear D. Trimming took off 7 bases at V and 2 bases at J, with 11 bases between the two ends. CDR3 length: 13 residues. Looked up from germline, CDR1 is SGHTA and CDR2 is FQGNSA. DNA of the CDR3: TGTGCCAGCAAGATTCCCCCACAAGAGACCCAGTACTTC. It codes for CASKIPPQETQYF. The whole variable domain, filled in from reference TRBV7-2 and TRBJ2-5, reads GAGVSQSPSNKVTEKGKDVELRCDPISGHTALYWYRQSLGQGLEFLIYFQGNSAPDKSGLPSDRFSAERTGGSVSTLTIQRTQQEDSAVYLCASKIPPQETQYFGPGTRLLVL.

The sample holds one count of this clone. This sequence joins TRBV27 and TRBJ2-1; 15 bases map to TRBD2. This CDR3 has 18 amino acids. The junction had 12 bases not matched to a gene; V was cut back by 5 bases and J by 7 bases. Germline V gene data show CDR1 as MNHEY and CDR2 as SMNVEV (reference sequence). In nucleotides, the CDR3 is TGTGCCAGCAGTCCCGGACTAGCGGGAGGGCCGTGGCCAAATGAGCAGTTCTTC. Its protein product is CASSPGLAGGPWPNEQFF.

This clone was recorded only once. The rearrangement links TRBV20-1 to TRBJ2-7, with D unclear. Looked up from germline, CDR1 is DFQATT and CDR2 is SNEGSKA (reference sequence). The CDR3 extends over 11 amino acids. Trimming shortened V by 3 bases and J by 7 bases, and 10 bases separated the two germline ends. CDR3 nucleotides: TGCAGTGCTAGTGGGTCCTGGGAGCAGTACTTC. Translated: CSASGSWEQYF.

This clone was seen once. The chain carries TRBV29-1 and TRBJ2-1; TRBD2 matches 7 bases. Germline V lookup: CDR1 SQVTM, CDR2 ANQGSEA. V shed 5 bases and J 1 base; nucleotides not matched to a gene: 5. The CDR3 extends over 14 amino acids. The CDR3, as DNA: TGCAGCGTTCAAGCGGGGAGATCCTACAATGAGCAGTTCTTC. Translating gives CSVQAGRSYNEQFF.

About this clone: This sample includes further DNA sequences coding for the same CDR3. The V and J genes are TRBV20-1 and TRBJ2-3, with no clear D. CDR1 is DFQATT, CDR2 SNEGSKA, per germline (reference sequence). The CDR3 has 10 residues. The V end lost 5 bases, the J end lost 6 bases, and 6 bases lay between the germline ends. CDR3 sequence: CSAHLDTQYF. In DNA form, the CDR3 reads TGCAGTGCTCATCTGGATACGCAGTATTTT.